These 29 T cell receptor beta chains share one sample of origin, sequenced in a study of shared clonotypes between healthy human individuals. TCRdb keeps only in-frame clones here, not all; method: immunoSEQ multiplex PCR. Seen here are 2,500,000 or so clones, over 85% observed once, and the top ten hold 0.36%. Source material: naive CD4+ T cells from PBMCs. Subset specified: CD45RA+ positively selected. Receptors were obtained from a man aged 18 to 30 in good health. Some clones in this sample may be carry-over from other donors' samples.

The genes are TRBV30 and TRBJ1-4; D is undetermined. The CDR3 sequence is 11 residues long. V gave up 3 bases and J gave up 7 bases, with 6 bases separating them. Germline assignment: CDR1 GTSNPN and CDR2 SVGIG (reference sequence). CDR3 in amino acids: CAWRRSEKLFF. CDR3 nucleotide sequence: TGTGCCTGGAGAAGGTCTGAAAAACTGTTTTTT.

This chain joins TRBV29-1 and TRBJ1-1; D call uncertain. V was pared by 3 bases and J by 4 bases, with 12 bases between. The germline V gene encodes CDR1 SQVTM and CDR2 ANQGSEA. The CDR3 has 13 amino acids. For the CDR3, the DNA is TGCAGCGTTGATGGGGTCGGGGTCACTGAAGCTTTCTTT. It codes for CSVDGVGVTEAFF. Based on the CDR3 plus reference TRBV29-1 and TRBJ1-1, the full variable domain is SAVISQKPSRDICQRGTSLTIQCQVDSQVTMMFWYRQQPGQSLTLIATANQGSEATYESGFVIDKFPISRPNLTFSTLTVSNMSPEDSSIYLCSVDGVGVTEAFFGQGTRLTVV.

This chain's CDR3 is CASSPGPPSNEQFF. The CDR3 DNA is TGTGCCAGCTCACCGGGACCCCCTTCCAATGAGCAGTTCTTC. The V call is TRBV18, the J call TRBJ2-1, with D perhaps matching TRBD1 or TRBD2 (5 bases each). The germline V and J ends were trimmed by 3 bases and 6 bases, with 12 bases remaining between them. Germline V CDR1 and CDR2: KGHSH, LQKENI. The length of the CDR3 is 14 residues.

This chain joins TRBV4-3 and TRBJ2-2, with D unclear. Germline CDR1 and CDR2: LGHNA and YSLEER. With 0 bases removed from V and 4 bases from J, the gap between germline ends came to 18 bases. The CDR3 contains 18 residues. The CDR3 DNA sequence: TGCGCCAGCAGCCAAGACCCCCCCTCCGGGTTTCGCACCGGGGAGCTGTTTTTT. Encoded protein: CASSQDPPSGFRTGELFF.

The V and J genes are TRBV5-6 and TRBJ2-1; 8 bases are shared with TRBD2. The CDR3 consists of 15 residues. V was clipped by 6 bases and J by 6 bases; unmatched bases: 11. Germline-derived CDR1 and CDR2 are SGHDT and YYEEEE. CDR3 DNA: TGTGCCAGCACCTATGGACTAGCAAGTCCCAATGAGCAGTTCTTC. Residues: CASTYGLASPNEQFF.

This chain uses TRBV27 with TRBJ2-3; 12 positions agree with TRBD2. The V gene's germline CDR1 is MNHEY and CDR2 SMNVEV (reference sequence). CDR3 length equals 20 residues. V was clipped by 5 bases and J by 2 bases; unmatched bases: 17. DNA of the CDR3: TGTGCCAGCAGTCTACTCGGGACTAGCGGGCGGAAGGACCCCACAGATACGCAGTATTTT. Translated, it gives CASSLLGTSGRKDPTDTQYF.

This clone was found a few times. In the same sample, other DNA sequences code for this CDR3. This chain joins TRBV5-6 and TRBJ2-5; perhaps TRBD1 as D (8 bases). There are 14 residues in the CDR3. CDR1 and CDR2 (germline): SGHDT, YYEEEE. V shed 3 bases and J shed 5 bases, with 14 bases lying between them. The CDR3 protein is CASSSGQGGETQYF. DNA of the CDR3: TGTGCCAGCAGCTCAGGACAGGGAGGGGAGACCCAGTACTTC.

This chain links TRBV7-2 with TRBJ1-2; possible D gene TRBD1, 5 bases. The germline gives CDR1 SGHTA, CDR2 FQGNSA. CDR3 length: 14 residues. Trimming removed 0 bases from V and 8 bases from J, with 13 bases in between. CDR3 sequence: CASSLAEGFGGYTF. In nucleotides, the CDR3 is TGTGCCAGCAGCTTAGCGGAGGGGTTCGGAGGCTACACCTTC.

The chain links TRBV5-8 to TRBJ1-4; D remains ambiguous. Trimming removed 0 bases from V and 4 bases from J, with 7 bases in between. CDR3 length: 14 residues. The germline V gene has CDR1 SGHTS and CDR2 YDEGEE. The CDR3 here is CASSLGGFNEKLFF. The CDR3 DNA reads as TGTGCCAGCAGCTTGGGCGGTTTTAATGAAAAACTGTTTTTT.

The gene calls are TRBV5-1 and TRBJ2-2; D gene unclear. V gave up 5 bases and J gave up 0 bases, with 8 bases separating them. From germline, CDR1 is SGHRS and CDR2 YFSETQ. The CDR3 consists of 14 residues. The CDR3 bases are TGCGCCAGCAGTCAACAGCCGAACACCGGGGAGCTGTTTTTT. It is translated as CASSQQPNTGELFF.

The chain combines TRBV5-1 with TRBJ2-3, with D uncertain. Germline V CDR1 and CDR2: SGHRS, YFSETQ. The CDR3 spans 13 residues. Deletions cut 1 base from V and 5 bases from J, with 8 bases between. The DNA of the CDR3 is TGCGCCAGCAGCTTGTACAACCAAGATACGCAGTATTTT. It is translated as CASSLYNQDTQYF.

Regarding this clone: The same CDR3 is also encoded by other DNA sequences in this sample. The chain employs TRBV5-1 and TRBJ2-5; D possibly matches TRBD1 or TRBD2 (5 bases each). V was clipped by 1 base and J by 5 bases, with 15 bases between them. The germline gives CDR1 SGHRS, CDR2 YFSETQ. The CDR3 runs to 15 residues. The chain's CDR3 is CASSLLSGAGETQYF. CDR3 DNA: TGCGCCAGCAGCTTGCTTTCCGGGGCTGGGGAGACCCAGTACTTC.

V is TRBV5-4 and J is TRBJ2-6; 12 bases match TRBD1. V dropped 5 bases and J dropped 4; count of bases not matched to a gene: 4. This CDR3 is built from 16 residues. Germline values: CDR1 SGHNT, CDR2 YYREEE (reference sequence). In DNA, the CDR3 is TGTGCCAGCAGTCCGGGACAGGGGGCCGGGGCCAACGTCCTGACTTTC. Residues: CASSPGQGAGANVLTF.

CDR3 protein: CASGTSGYEQYF. The CDR3 region has the DNA TGTGCCAGCGGGACTAGCGGCTACGAGCAGTACTTC. This sequence joins TRBV5-4 and TRBJ2-7; 11 positions match TRBD2. With V trimmed by 7 bases and J by 3 bases, 0 bases remained unmatched. CDR3 length: 12 amino acids. Germline assignment: CDR1 SGHNT and CDR2 YYREEE (reference sequence).

CDR3 nucleotide sequence: TGTGCCAGCAGTGACCTCGTCGGGAGGGGGCGCGTGGATGAGCAGTTCTTC. The encoded protein is CASSDLVGRGRVDEQFF. V gene TRBV25-1 combines with J gene TRBJ2-1, with D perhaps TRBD2 (8 bases). V was trimmed by 3 bases and J by 8 bases, leaving 23 bases between them. CDR1 is MGHDK and CDR2 is SYGVNS in the germline V gene. The CDR3 is made up of 17 amino acids. Variable domain in full (rest from reference TRBV25-1 and TRBJ2-1): EADIYQTPRYLVIGTGKKITLECSQTMGHDKMYWYQQDPGMELHLIHYSYGVNSTEKGDLSSESTVSRIRTEHFPLTLESARPSHTSQYLCASSDLVGRGRVDEQFFGPGTRLTVL.

J is TRBJ1-4 and V is TRBV25-1; D might be TRBD1 (5 bases). Germline V gives CDR1 MGHDK, CDR2 SYGVNS. This CDR3 is built from 15 residues. V lost 2 bases to trimming and J lost 0 bases, with 7 bases between them. CDR3 region: CASSERGATNEKLFF. DNA of the CDR3: TGTGCCAGCAGTGAAAGGGGCGCAACTAATGAAAAACTGTTTTTT.

This clone has a handful of counts. The V call is TRBV28, the J call TRBJ1-6, with 8 bases fitting TRBD1. This CDR3 is 15 amino acids long. Germline V gene data show CDR1 as MDHEN and CDR2 as SYDVKM. V lost 6 bases, J lost 7 bases, and 8 bases stayed unmatched. CDR3 coding DNA: TGTGCCAGCAGCACCGATTGGACAGGGAATTCACCCCTCCACTTT. It specifies CASSTDWTGNSPLHF.

This chain links TRBV5-1 with TRBJ1-1; 8 bases agree with TRBD1. From germline, CDR1 is SGHRS and CDR2 YFSETQ. CDR3 length: 15 residues. V shed 4 bases, J shed 1 base, and the junction held 6 bases outside the gene matches. The CDR3 bases are TGCGCCAGCAGCACCAGGACAGGGAGGAACACTGAAGCTTTCTTT. The encoded protein is CASSTRTGRNTEAFF.

The V call is TRBV11-2, the J call TRBJ2-7; D tentatively fits TRBD1 or TRBD2 (6 bases each). V lost 4 bases to trimming and J lost 7 bases, with 17 bases between them. Germline V gene sequence: CDR1 SGHAT, CDR2 FQNNGV. The CDR3 extends over 14 amino acids. The CDR3 sequence is CASSSGAVIGEQYF. In nucleotides, the CDR3 is TGTGCCAGCAGCTCGGGGGCGGTCATCGGGGAGCAGTACTTC.

The chain has TRBV7-8 and TRBJ1-2; the D gene is possibly TRBD1 (5 bases). The ends were cut back, 0 bases at V and 3 bases at J, with 11 bases in the middle. The CDR3 has 15 residues. The V gene's germline CDR1 is SGHVS and CDR2 FQNEAQ. The CDR3 DNA reads TGTGCCAGCAGCTTAGCTGGGGGAAGCGACTATGGCTACACCTTC. It translates to CASSLAGGSDYGYTF.

This sequence joins TRBV18 and TRBJ2-2; the D call may be TRBD1 or TRBD2 (5 bases each). The CDR3 runs to 15 residues. Germline values: CDR1 KGHSH, CDR2 LQKENI. Trimming cost V 3 bases and J 4 bases, with 12 bases left between them. CDR3: CASSPGDGPTGELFF. CDR3 nucleotides: TGTGCCAGCTCACCGGGGGACGGGCCCACCGGGGAGCTGTTTTTT.

The rearrangement joins TRBV5-8 to TRBJ1-4; D is unclear. There are 15 residues in the CDR3. V was clipped by 6 bases and J by 1 base, with 13 bases between them. Germline V gene sequence: CDR1 SGHTS, CDR2 YDEGEE. The CDR3 sequence is CASNDLTETNEKLFF. In nucleotides, the CDR3 is TGTGCCAGCAACGATCTGACGGAAACTAATGAAAAACTGTTTTTT. The full variable domain, in which reference TRBV5-8 and TRBJ1-4 provide the parts outside the CDR3, is EAGVTQSPTHLIKTRGQQATLRCSPISGHTSVYWYQQALGLGLQFLLWYDEGEERNRGNFPPRFSGRQFPNYSSELNVNALELEDSALYLCASNDLTETNEKLFFGSGTQLSVL.

DNA of the CDR3: TGTGCCACTGGGGACTTACAAGGGGCAAAGTACGAGCAGTACTTC. The encoded protein is CATGDLQGAKYEQYF. The chain joins TRBV7-2 to TRBJ2-7, with D possibly being TRBD2 (6 bases). From germline, CDR1 is SGHTA and CDR2 FQGNSA. The CDR3 is 15 amino acids. Trimming left V 10 bases short and J 4 bases short, with 23 bases between.

The chain recombines TRBV5-1 with TRBJ2-7; perhaps TRBD1 as D (6 bases). Trimming stripped 3 bases from V and 0 bases from J, with 16 bases between. The CDR3 is made up of 16 amino acids. Germline CDR1 and CDR2: SGHRS and YFSETQ. The CDR3 sequence: CASSWGLASTSYEQYF. The DNA for the CDR3 is TGCGCCAGCAGCTGGGGGCTAGCCTCTACCTCCTACGAGCAGTACTTC.

V usage is TRBV28 and J usage is TRBJ2-1, with a possible D match to TRBD2 (6 bases). Germline V CDR1 and CDR2: MDHEN, SYDVKM. Trimming removed 2 bases at V and 3 bases at J, with 14 bases between. This CDR3 region has 16 residues. The CDR3 DNA follows: TGTGCCAGCAGTTTAGGAGGGGCAGGCAGCTACAATGAGCAGTTCTTC. It is translated as CASSLGGAGSYNEQFF.

The chain couples TRBV7-2 to TRBJ2-5, with 7 bases lining up with TRBD1. J gave up 8 bases and V 6 bases, and 6 bases lay outside the gene matches. CDR3 size: 12 residues. Germline CDR1 and CDR2: SGHTA and FQGNSA. The CDR3 loop is CASSRQGNTQYF. CDR3 bases: TGTGCCAGCAGTCGACAGGGAAACACCCAGTACTTC.

This chain uses TRBV29-1 with TRBJ2-5, with D uncertain. CDR1 and CDR2 (germline): SQVTM, ANQGSEA. There are 10 residues in the CDR3. Deletions cut 0 bases from V and 7 bases from J, with 3 bases between. The CDR3 coding sequence is TGCAGCGTTGAAGAGGTGACCCAGTACTTC. It specifies CSVEEVTQYF.

The chain employs TRBV28 and TRBJ1-5; D call uncertain. CDR1 MDHEN and CDR2 SYDVKM come from the germline V gene. V dropped 5 bases and J dropped 11 bases, with 16 bases sitting between them. CDR3 length: 13 residues. This chain's CDR3 is CASSTPGRVSQHF. Here the CDR3 DNA reads TGTGCCAGCAGTACCCCCGGGAGGGTATCCCAGCATTTT.

The chain is built from TRBV7-2 and TRBJ1-4; TRBD1 is a possible D gene (6 bases). The CDR3 covers 14 residues. V dropped 5 bases and J dropped 4 bases, with 11 bases sitting between them. The germline V gene has CDR1 SGHTA and CDR2 FQGNSA. The chain's CDR3 is CASSMDSRNEKLFF. In nucleotides, the CDR3 is TGTGCCAGCAGCATGGACAGCCGTAATGAAAAACTGTTTTTT. Full variable domain (missing parts from reference TRBV7-2 and TRBJ1-4): GAGVSQSPSNKVTEKGKDVELRCDPISGHTALYWYRQSLGQGLEFLIYFQGNSAPDKSGLPSDRFSAERTGGSVSTLTIQRTQQEDSAVYLCASSMDSRNEKLFFGSGTQLSVL.